This entry lists 9 T cell receptor beta chains sequenced from one sample in a study of blood T cell repertoires in COVID-19. Method: immunoSEQ multiplex PCR; TCRdb's copy keeps in-frame clones and lacks some. The sample records about 270,000 clones, around 87% being singletons. What was sequenced was PBMCs or T cells enriched from blood (not recorded which). The receptor set was obtained from a woman aged 18-29 years who had recovered from COVID-19.

The J gene is TRBJ2-2, the V gene TRBV24-1, with D perhaps matching TRBD2 (6 bases). The ends were cut back, 3 bases at V and 5 bases at J, with 9 bases in the middle. Per the germline V gene, CDR1 is KGHDR and CDR2 is SFDVKD. The CDR3 has 14 residues. CDR3 in amino acids: CATSDTGGTGELFF. The CDR3 coding sequence is TGTGCCACCAGTGATACTGGGGGGACCGGGGAGCTGTTTTTT.

The chain uses TRBV10-2 and TRBJ2-1, with D unclear. There are 14 residues in the CDR3. In germline, CDR1 is WSHSY, CDR2 SAAADI. The V end lost 6 bases, the J end lost 0 bases, and 9 bases lay between the germline ends. The CDR3, as DNA: TGCGCCAGCAGCAACGGGTTCTCCTACAATGAGCAGTTCTTC. Amino acids: CASSNGFSYNEQFF.

The chain couples TRBV27 to TRBJ2-3, with 7 nucleotides matching TRBD1. The CDR3 runs 17 residues. J lost 0 bases, V lost 0 bases, and 6 bases had no gene match. Germline V lookup: CDR1 MNHEY, CDR2 SMNVEV (reference sequence). As DNA, the CDR3 is TGTGCCAGCAGTTTATCCCGGACAGGTTTGAGCACAGATACGCAGTATTTT. As protein: CASSLSRTGLSTDTQYF.

V is TRBV5-1 and J is TRBJ2-3, with 14 bases that match TRBD2. J lost 6 bases, V lost 4 bases, and 10 bases had no gene match. The CDR3 is 17 residues long. CDR1 is SGHRS and CDR2 is YFSETQ in the germline V gene. DNA for the CDR3: TGCGCCAGCAGCCCTCGACTAGCGGGGGGGCCTTTGGATACGCAGTATTTT. This codes for CASSPRLAGGPLDTQYF.

This clone was counted once. The J gene is TRBJ1-1, the V gene TRBV4-2; possibly TRBD1 for D (5 bases). This CDR3 has 14 amino acids. Trimming took 0 bases from V and 2 from J, leaving 7 bases between them. From germline, CDR1 is LGHNA and CDR2 YNFKEQ. The CDR3 coding sequence is TGTGCCAGCAGCCAAGATGGACACAACACTGAAGCTTTCTTT. Its translation: CASSQDGHNTEAFF.

The J gene is TRBJ1-3, the V gene TRBV5-3, with 9 bases aligning to TRBD1. TRBV5-3 is identified as an open reading frame with a role that is uncertain. The V gene end was trimmed by 4 bases and the J gene end by 0 bases; junction bases not matched to a gene: 14. The CDR3 covers 19 residues. Here the CDR3 reads CARSALPGQGPNSGNTIYF. In nucleotides, the CDR3 is TGTGCCAGAAGCGCGCTTCCGGGACAGGGACCGAACTCTGGAAACACCATATATTTT.

V usage is TRBV5-6 and J usage is TRBJ1-3; TRBD1 is a possible D gene (5 bases). The CDR3 covers 15 residues. Looked up from germline, CDR1 is SGHDT and CDR2 is YYEEEE. Trimming removed 6 bases at V and 2 bases at J, with 15 bases between. DNA for the CDR3: TGTGCCAGCAACATCGGGGGGGTAGCTGGAAACACCATATATTTT. This codes for CASNIGGVAGNTIYF.

The chain employs TRBV11-3 and TRBJ2-1, with 14 bases aligning to TRBD2. V trimming: 4 bases; J trimming: 9 bases; junction bases outside the gene matches: 5. Germline V lookup: CDR1 SGHNT, CDR2 YENEEA. The CDR3 sequence is 15 residues long. This CDR3 is CASSSTSGGAGEQFF. The CDR3 nucleotides read TGTGCCAGCAGCTCGACTAGCGGGGGGGCTGGTGAGCAGTTCTTC.

J is TRBJ1-1 and V is TRBV7-3, with unresolved D. The V end lost 5 bases, the J end lost 3 bases, and 10 bases lay between the germline ends. Germline V gives CDR1 SGHTA, CDR2 FQGTGA. The CDR3 covers 13 residues. CDR3 protein: CASSLSTHTEAFF. The CDR3 nucleotides are TGTGCCAGCAGCCTTAGTACCCACACTGAAGCTTTCTTT.